These 7 T cell receptor beta chains were all obtained from the same sample, sequenced in a study of high-grade serous ovarian cancer treatment subgroups listed by TCRdb under 2021. Collection of tumor samples took place before definitive surgery or chemotherapy. Libraries came from the immunoSEQ multiplex PCR assay. The clones in this table, taken by TCRdb from immuneACCESS, are in-frame only. Not every clone is retained; where verified, under half of the shortfall comes from an unresolved V gene, and the cause of the rest is unknown. Recorded for this sample are around 12,000 clones; 80% to 85% of them occurred a single time. Of the sample, more than 6.5% falls within the top ten clones. The material sequenced was tumor tissue. Receptors were obtained from a human donor with high-grade serous ovarian cancer.

The chain couples TRBV10-3 to TRBJ2-2; D not certain. The V gene lost 3 bases and the J gene lost 6 bases, with 5 bases spanning the gap. The CDR3 sequence is 12 residues long. The germline gives CDR1 ENHRY, CDR2 SYGVKD. CDR3 protein: CAISDAPGELFF. In DNA, the CDR3 is TGTGCCATCAGTGACGCTCCCGGGGAGCTGTTTTTT.

The J gene is TRBJ2-1, the V gene TRBV5-1, with a possible D match to TRBD1 (5 bases). Germline V lookup: CDR1 SGHRS, CDR2 YFSETQ. The CDR3 length is 18 residues. Trimming removed 4 bases from V and 2 bases from J, with 22 bases in between. CDR3: CASSLRLGDIVTYNEQFF. In DNA form, the CDR3 reads TGCGCCAGCAGCCTTCGGTTAGGGGATATAGTTACCTACAATGAGCAGTTCTTC.

The V and J genes are TRBV19 and TRBJ1-5, with D hard to call. V was trimmed by 0 bases and J by 2 bases, leaving 2 bases between them. The V gene's germline CDR1 is LNHDA and CDR2 SQIVND (reference sequence). This CDR3 region has 13 residues. CDR3 nucleotide sequence: TGTGCCAGTAGTATAGAGGGCAATCAGCCCCAGCATTTT. It specifies CASSIEGNQPQHF. The full variable domain, with the rest looked up from reference TRBV19 and TRBJ1-5, is DGGITQSPKYLFRKEGQNVTLSCEQNLNHDAMYWYRQDPGQGLRLIYYSQIVNDFQKGDIAEGYSVSREKKESFPLTVTSAQKNPTAFYLCASSIEGNQPQHFGDGTRLSIL.

This chain uses TRBV27 with TRBJ2-7; D may correspond to TRBD1 or TRBD2 (5 bases each). This CDR3 is 17 amino acids long. Trimming stripped 1 base from V and 0 bases from J, with 16 bases between. The germline V gene has CDR1 MNHEY and CDR2 SMNVEV (reference sequence). CDR3: CASSLYAIRGSSYEQYF. CDR3 in DNA: TGTGCCAGCAGTTTATACGCCATACGGGGCAGCTCCTACGAGCAGTACTTC.

The rearrangement joins TRBV29-1 to TRBJ2-2; 10 bases line up with TRBD2. The length of the CDR3 is 13 residues. J lost 7 bases, V lost 7 bases, and 6 bases had no gene match. The germline CDR1 and CDR2 sequences are SQVTM and ANQGSEA. CDR3 protein: CSASGRAFGELFF. As DNA, the CDR3 is TGCAGCGCCAGCGGGAGGGCGTTCGGGGAGCTGTTTTTT.

The chain carries TRBV2 and TRBJ2-7, with a possible D match to TRBD2 (6 bases). The CDR3 sequence is 13 residues long. V was trimmed by 7 bases and J by 5 bases, leaving 15 bases between them. Germline V gene lookup returns CDR1 SNHLY and CDR2 FYNNEI. In DNA, the CDR3 is TGTGCCAGCAAGGGACTCCCGGCGAACGAGCAGTACTTC. This encodes CASKGLPANEQYF.

V usage is TRBV11-2 and J usage is TRBJ2-5; TRBD2 is a possible D gene (5 bases). V was clipped by 7 bases and J by 5 bases, with 11 bases between them. The length of the CDR3 is 12 residues. Per germline, CDR1 SGHAT and CDR2 FQNNGV. DNA for the CDR3: TGTGCCAGCACCCCGAGCGGCGAGACCCAGTACTTC. Its protein product is CASTPSGETQYF.